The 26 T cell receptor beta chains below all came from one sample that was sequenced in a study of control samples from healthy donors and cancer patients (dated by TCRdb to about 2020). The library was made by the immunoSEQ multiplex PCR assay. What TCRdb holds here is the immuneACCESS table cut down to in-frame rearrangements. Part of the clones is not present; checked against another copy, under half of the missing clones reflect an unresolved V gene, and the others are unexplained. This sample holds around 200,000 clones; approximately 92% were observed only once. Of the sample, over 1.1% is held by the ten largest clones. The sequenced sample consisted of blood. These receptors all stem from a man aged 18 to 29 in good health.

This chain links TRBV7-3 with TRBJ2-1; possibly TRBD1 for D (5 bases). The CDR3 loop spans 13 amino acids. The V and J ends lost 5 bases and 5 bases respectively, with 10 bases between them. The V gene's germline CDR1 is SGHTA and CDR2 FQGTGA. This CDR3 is CASSLTVNNEQFF. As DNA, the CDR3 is TGTGCCAGCAGCCTGACAGTAAACAATGAGCAGTTCTTC.

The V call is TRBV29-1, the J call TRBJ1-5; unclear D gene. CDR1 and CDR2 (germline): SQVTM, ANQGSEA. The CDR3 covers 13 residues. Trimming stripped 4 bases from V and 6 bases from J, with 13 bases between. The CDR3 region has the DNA TGCAGCGTTGTAGGAGGGAGCGGTCAGCCCCAGCATTTT. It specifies CSVVGGSGQPQHF.

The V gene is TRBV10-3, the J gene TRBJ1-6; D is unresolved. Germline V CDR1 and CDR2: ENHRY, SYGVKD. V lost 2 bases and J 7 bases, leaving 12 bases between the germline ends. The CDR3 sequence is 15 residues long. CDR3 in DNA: TGTGCCATCAGTGAGAGGGAGGTTCAGAATTCACCCCTCCACTTT. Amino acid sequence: CAISEREVQNSPLHF.

CDR3 amino acids: CASRRTGVSTDTQYF. DNA for the CDR3: TGTGCCAGCAGGCGCACAGGGGTCAGCACAGATACGCAGTATTTT. The V and J genes are TRBV14 and TRBJ2-3, with TRBD1 matching 7 bases. This CDR3 region has 15 residues. J lost 0 bases, V lost 6 bases, and 6 bases had no gene match. CDR1 is SGHDN and CDR2 is FVKESK in the germline V gene.

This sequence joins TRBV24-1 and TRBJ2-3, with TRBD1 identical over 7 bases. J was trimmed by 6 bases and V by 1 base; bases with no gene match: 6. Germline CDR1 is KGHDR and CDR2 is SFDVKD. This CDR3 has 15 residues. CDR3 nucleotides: TGTGCCACCAGTGATTTCGGTCGACAGGGCGATACGCAGTATTTT. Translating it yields CATSDFGRQGDTQYF.

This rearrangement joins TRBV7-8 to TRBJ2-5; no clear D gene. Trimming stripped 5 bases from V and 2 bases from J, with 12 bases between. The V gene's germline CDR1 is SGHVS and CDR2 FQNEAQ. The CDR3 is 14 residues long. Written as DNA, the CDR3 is TGTGCCAGCAGCCAAGGGCGGCCGCAAGAGACCCAGTACTTC. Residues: CASSQGRPQETQYF.

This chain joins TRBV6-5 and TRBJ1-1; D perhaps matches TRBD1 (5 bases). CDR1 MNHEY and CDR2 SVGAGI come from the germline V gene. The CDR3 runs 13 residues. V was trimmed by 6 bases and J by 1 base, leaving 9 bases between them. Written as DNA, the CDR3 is TGTGCCAGCAGGGCCACAGGGAACACTGAAGCTTTCTTT. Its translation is CASRATGNTEAFF.

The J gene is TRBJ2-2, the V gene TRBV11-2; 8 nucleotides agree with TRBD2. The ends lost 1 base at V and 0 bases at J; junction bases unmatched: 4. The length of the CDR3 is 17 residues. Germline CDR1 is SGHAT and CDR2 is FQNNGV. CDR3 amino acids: CASSLVSGGPNTGELFF. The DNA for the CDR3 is TGTGCCAGCAGCTTAGTAAGCGGGGGCCCGAACACCGGGGAGCTGTTTTTT.

In nucleotides, the CDR3 is TGTGCCAGCAGCCTTGAAGGTCCCGACGACTATGGCTACACCTTC. Translating it yields CASSLEGPDDYGYTF. The chain uses TRBV7-2 and TRBJ1-2; D gene uncertain. Looked up from germline, CDR1 is SGHTA and CDR2 is FQGNSA. V lost 5 bases and J lost 3, with 16 bases in between. CDR3 length equals 15 residues.

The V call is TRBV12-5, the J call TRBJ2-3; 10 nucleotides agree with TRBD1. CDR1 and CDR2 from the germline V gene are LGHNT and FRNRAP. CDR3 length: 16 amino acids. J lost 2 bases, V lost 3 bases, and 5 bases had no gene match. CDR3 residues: CASGLGQGVPTDTQYF. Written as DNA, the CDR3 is TGTGCTAGTGGTTTAGGACAGGGGGTCCCCACAGATACGCAGTATTTT. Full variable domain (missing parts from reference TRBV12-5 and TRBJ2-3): DARVTQTPRHKVTEMGQEVTMRCQPILGHNTVFWYRQTMMQGLELLAYFRNRAPLDDSGMPKDRFSAEMPDATLATLKIQPSEPRDSAVYFCASGLGQGVPTDTQYFGPGTRLTVL.

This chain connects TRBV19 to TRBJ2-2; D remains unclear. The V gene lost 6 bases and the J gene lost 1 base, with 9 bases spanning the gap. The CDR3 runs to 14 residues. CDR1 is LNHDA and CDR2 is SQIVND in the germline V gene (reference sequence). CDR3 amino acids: CASSTARNTGELFF. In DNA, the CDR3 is TGTGCCAGTAGCACGGCAAGGAACACCGGGGAGCTGTTTTTT.

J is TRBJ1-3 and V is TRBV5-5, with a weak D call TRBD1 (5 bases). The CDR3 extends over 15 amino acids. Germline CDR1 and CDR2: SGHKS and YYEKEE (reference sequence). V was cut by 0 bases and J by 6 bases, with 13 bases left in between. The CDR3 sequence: CASSLAAGYSNTIYF. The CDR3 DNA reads TGTGCCAGCAGCTTGGCGGCAGGGTACTCAAACACCATATATTTT.

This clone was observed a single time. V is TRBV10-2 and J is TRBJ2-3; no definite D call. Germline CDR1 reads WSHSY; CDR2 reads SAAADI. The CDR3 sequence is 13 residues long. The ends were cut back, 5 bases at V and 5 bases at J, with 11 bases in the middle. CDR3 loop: CASSWTGQDTQYF. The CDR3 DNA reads TGCGCCAGCAGTTGGACCGGTCAAGATACGCAGTATTTT.

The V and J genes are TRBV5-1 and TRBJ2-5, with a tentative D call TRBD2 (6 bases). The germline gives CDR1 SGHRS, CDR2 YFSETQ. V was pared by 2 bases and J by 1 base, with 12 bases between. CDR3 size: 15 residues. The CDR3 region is CASSFQGGPQETQYF. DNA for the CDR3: TGCGCCAGCAGCTTCCAGGGAGGCCCCCAAGAGACCCAGTACTTC.

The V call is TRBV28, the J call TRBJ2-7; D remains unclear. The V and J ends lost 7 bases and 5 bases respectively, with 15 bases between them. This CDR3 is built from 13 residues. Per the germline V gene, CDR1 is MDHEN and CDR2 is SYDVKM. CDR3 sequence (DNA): TGTGCCAGCACGGAAAGGTCAACCCACGAGCAGTACTTC. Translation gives CASTERSTHEQYF.

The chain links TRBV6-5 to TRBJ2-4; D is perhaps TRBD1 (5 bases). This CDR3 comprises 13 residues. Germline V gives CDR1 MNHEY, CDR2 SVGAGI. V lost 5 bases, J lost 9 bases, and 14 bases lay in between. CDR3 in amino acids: CASSRIPQGIQYF. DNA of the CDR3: TGTGCCAGCAGTCGCATCCCCCAGGGCATTCAGTACTTC.

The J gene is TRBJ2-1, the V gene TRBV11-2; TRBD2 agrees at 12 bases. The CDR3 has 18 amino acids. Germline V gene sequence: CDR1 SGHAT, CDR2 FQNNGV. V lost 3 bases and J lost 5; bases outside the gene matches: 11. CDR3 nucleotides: TGTGCCAGCAGCTTCAACCCGCTCCTAGCGGGGGGGGACAATGAGCAGTTCTTC. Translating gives CASSFNPLLAGGDNEQFF.

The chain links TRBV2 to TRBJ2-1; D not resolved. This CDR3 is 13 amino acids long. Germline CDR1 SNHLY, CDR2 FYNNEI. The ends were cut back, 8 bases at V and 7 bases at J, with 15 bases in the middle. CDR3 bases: TGTGCCAGCGAGTCCCCCCAAGAGAATGAGCAGTTCTTC. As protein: CASESPQENEQFF.

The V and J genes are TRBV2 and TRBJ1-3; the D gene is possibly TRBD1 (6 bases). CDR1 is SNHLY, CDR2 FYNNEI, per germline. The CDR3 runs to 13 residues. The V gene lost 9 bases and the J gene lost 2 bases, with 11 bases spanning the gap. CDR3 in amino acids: CASGGGTGNTIYF. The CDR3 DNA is TGTGCCAGTGGAGGGGGAACTGGAAACACCATATATTTT. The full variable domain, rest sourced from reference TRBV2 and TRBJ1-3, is EPEVTQTPSHQVTQMGQEVILRCVPISNHLYFYWYRQILGQKVEFLVSFYNNEISEKSEIFDDQFSVERPDGSNFTLKIRSTKLEDSAMYFCASGGGTGNTIYFGEGSWLTVV.

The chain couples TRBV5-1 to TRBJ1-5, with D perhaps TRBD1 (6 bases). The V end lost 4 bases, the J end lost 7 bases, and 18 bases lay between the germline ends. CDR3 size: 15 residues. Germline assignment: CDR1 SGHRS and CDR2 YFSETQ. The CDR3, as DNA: TGCGCCAGCAGCCAGTCCACAGGGTTAGGACAGCCCCAGCATTTT. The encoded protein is CASSQSTGLGQPQHF. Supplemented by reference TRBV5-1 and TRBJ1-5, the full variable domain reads KAGVTQTPRYLIKTRGQQVTLSCSPISGHRSVSWYQQTPGQGLQFLFEYFSETQRNKGNFPGRFSGRQFSNSRSEMNVSTLELGDSALYLCASSQSTGLGQPQHFGDGTRLSIL.

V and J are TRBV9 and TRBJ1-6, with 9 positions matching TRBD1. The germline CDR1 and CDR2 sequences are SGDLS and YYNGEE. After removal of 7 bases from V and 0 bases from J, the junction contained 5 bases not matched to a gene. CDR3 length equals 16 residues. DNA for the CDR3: TGTGCCAGCGGGACAGGGTCTAGCTCCTATAATTCACCCCTCCACTTT. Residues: CASGTGSSSYNSPLHF.

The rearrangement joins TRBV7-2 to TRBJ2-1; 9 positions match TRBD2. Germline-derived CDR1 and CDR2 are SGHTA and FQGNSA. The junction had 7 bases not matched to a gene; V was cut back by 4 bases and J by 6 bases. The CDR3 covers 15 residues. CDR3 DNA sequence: TGTGCCAGCAGCTCCATAGCGGGGGTAAGCAATGAGCAGTTCTTC. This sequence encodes CASSSIAGVSNEQFF.

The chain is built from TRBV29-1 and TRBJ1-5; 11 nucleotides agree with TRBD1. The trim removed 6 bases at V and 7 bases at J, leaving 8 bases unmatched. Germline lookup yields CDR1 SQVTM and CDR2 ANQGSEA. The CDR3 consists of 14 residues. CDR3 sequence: CSVSGTGGEQPQHF. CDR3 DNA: TGCAGCGTATCCGGGACAGGGGGGGAGCAGCCCCAGCATTTT.

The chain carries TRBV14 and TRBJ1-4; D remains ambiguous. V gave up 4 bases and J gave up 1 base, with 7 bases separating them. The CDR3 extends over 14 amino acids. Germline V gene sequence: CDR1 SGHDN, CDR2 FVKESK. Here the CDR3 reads CASSRGETNEKLFF. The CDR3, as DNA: TGTGCCAGCAGCCGCGGGGAAACTAATGAAAAACTGTTTTTT.

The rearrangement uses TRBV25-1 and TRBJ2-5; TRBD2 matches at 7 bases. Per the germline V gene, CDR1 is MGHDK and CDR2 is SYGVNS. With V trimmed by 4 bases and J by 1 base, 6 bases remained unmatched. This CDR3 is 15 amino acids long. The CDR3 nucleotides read TGTGCCAGCAGTGTACAACCTAGCGGCCAAGAGACCCAGTACTTC. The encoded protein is CASSVQPSGQETQYF.

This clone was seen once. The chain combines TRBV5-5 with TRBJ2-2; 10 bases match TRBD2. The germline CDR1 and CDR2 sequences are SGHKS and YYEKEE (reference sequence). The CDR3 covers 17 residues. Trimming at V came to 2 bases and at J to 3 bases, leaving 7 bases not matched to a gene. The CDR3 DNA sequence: TGTGCCAGCAGCTTAACGGCTAGCGGGGGCGACACCGGGGAGCTGTTTTTT. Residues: CASSLTASGGDTGELFF.